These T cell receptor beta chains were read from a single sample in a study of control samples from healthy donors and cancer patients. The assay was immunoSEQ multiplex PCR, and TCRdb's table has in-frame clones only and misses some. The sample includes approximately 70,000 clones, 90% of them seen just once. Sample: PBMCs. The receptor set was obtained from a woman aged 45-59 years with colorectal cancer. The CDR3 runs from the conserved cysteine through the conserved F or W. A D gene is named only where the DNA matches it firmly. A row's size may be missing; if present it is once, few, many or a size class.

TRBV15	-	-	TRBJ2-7	CATSRDAGTNSYEQYF	TGTGCCACCAGCAGAGATGCGGGGACCAACTCCTACGAGCAGTACTTC
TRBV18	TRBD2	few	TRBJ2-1	CASSPSGRNRNEQFF	TGTGCCAGCTCCCCTAGCGGGAGGAACCGGAATGAGCAGTTCTTC
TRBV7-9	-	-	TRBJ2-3	CASSDTGAPTDTQYF	TGTGCCAGCAGCGATACGGGAGCCCCCACAGATACGCAGTATTTT
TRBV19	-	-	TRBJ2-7	CASRKTGTRLEQYF	TGTGCCAGTAGGAAAACCGGGACCAGACTCGAGCAGTACTTC
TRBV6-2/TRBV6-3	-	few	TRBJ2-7	CASSDTSYEQYF	TGTGCCAGCAGTGACACCTCCTACGAGCAGTACTTC
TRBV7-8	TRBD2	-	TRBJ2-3	CASSLELAGGTDTQYF	TGTGCCAGCAGCTTAGAGCTAGCGGGAGGTACAGATACGCAGTATTTT
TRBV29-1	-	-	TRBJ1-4	CSVETGTLGKLFF	TGCAGCGTTGAAACGGGGACTTTAGGAAAACTGTTTTTT
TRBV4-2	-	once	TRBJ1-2	CASTPSVRNDYGYTF	TGTGCCAGCACCCCCTCAGTTCGGAACGACTATGGCTACACCTTC
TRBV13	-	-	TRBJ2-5	CASRQTSQGETQYF	TGTGCCAGCAGGCAAACTTCGCAGGGAGAGACCCAGTACTTC
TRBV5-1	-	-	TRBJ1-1	CASRKNPNTEAFF	TGCGCCAGCAGGAAGAACCCAAACACTGAAGCTTTCTTT
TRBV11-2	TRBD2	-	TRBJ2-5	CASSLDSGGEQTQYF	TGTGCCAGCAGCTTAGACAGCGGGGGGGAGCAGACCCAGTACTTC
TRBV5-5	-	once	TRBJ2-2	CASSLSGRNTGELFF	TGTGCCAGCAGCTTGTCAGGACGGAACACCGGGGAGCTGTTTTTT
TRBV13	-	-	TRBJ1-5	CASSLDVNQPQHF	TGTGCCAGCAGCTTAGATGTCAATCAGCCCCAGCATTTT
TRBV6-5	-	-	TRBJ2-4	CASSYNWDARNIQYF	TGTGCCAGCAGTTACAATTGGGACGCCCGGAACATTCAGTACTTC
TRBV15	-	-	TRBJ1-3	CATSRGDSGNTIYF	TGTGCCACCAGCAGGGGGGACTCTGGAAACACCATATATTTT
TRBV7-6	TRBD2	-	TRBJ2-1	CASSLGLAGKGEQFF	TGTGCCAGCAGCCTCGGACTAGCGGGAAAAGGTGAGCAGTTCTTC
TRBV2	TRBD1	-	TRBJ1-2	CASTDREANYGYTF	TGTGCCAGCACGGACAGGGAGGCTAACTATGGCTACACCTTC
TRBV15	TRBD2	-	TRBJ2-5	CATSSSGKSTETQYF	TGTGCCACCAGTTCTAGCGGGAAATCGACAGAGACCCAGTACTTC
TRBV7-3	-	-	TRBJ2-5	CASSPGGGWEETQYF	TGTGCCAGCAGTCCCGGGGGCGGCTGGGAGGAGACCCAGTACTTC
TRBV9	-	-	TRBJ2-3	CASSVLGAHTDTQYF	TGTGCCAGCAGCGTATTGGGGGCCCACACAGATACGCAGTATTTT
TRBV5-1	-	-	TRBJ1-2	CASSSGSAYGYTF	TGCGCCAGCAGCTCTGGATCAGCGTATGGCTACACCTTC
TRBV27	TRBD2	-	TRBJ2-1	CASSRTSGSYNEQFF	TGTGCCAGCAGCAGGACTAGCGGTTCCTACAATGAGCAGTTCTTC
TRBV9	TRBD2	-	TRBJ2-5	CASSLRLAGGQETQYF	TGTGCCAGCAGCCTCCGACTAGCGGGGGGTCAAGAGACCCAGTACTTC
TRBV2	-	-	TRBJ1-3	CASSRTAGNTIYF	TGTGCCAGCAGCCGGACAGCTGGAAACACCATATATTTT
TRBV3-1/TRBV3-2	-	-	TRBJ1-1	CASSHGGTEAFF	TGTGCCAGCAGCCACGGGGGCACTGAAGCTTTCTTT
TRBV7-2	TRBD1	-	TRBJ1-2	CASSFPGQNYGYTF	TGTGCCAGCAGCTTCCCGGGACAGAACTATGGCTACACCTTC
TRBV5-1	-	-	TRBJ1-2	CASSSLGGEGGYTF	TGCGCCAGCAGCTCCCTGGGGGGGGAAGGTGGCTACACCTTC
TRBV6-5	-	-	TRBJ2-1	CASKESYSYNEQFF	TGTGCCAGCAAGGAGTCCTACTCCTACAATGAGCAGTTCTTC